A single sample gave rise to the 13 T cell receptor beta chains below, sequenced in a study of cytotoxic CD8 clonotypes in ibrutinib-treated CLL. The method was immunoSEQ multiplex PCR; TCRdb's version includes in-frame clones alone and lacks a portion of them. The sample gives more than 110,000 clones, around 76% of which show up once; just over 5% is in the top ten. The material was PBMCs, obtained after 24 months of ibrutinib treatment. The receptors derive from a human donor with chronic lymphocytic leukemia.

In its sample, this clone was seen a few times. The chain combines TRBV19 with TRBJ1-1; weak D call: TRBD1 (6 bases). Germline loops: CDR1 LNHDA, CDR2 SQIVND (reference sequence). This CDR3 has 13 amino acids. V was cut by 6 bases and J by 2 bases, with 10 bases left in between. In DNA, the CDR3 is TGTGCCAGTAGCAAGACAGGAAACACTGAAGCTTTCTTT. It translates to CASSKTGNTEAFF.

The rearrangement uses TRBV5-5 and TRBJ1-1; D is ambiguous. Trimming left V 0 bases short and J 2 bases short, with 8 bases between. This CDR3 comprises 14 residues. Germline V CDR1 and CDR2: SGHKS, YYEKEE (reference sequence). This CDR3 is CASSLALDNTEAFF. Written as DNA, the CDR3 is TGTGCCAGCAGCTTGGCCCTGGATAACACTGAAGCTTTCTTT.

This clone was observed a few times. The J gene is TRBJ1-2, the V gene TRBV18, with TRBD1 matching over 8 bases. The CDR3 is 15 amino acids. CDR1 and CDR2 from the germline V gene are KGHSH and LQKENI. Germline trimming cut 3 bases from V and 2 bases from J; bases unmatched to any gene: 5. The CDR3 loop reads CASSPGQEKNYGYTF. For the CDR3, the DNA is TGTGCCAGCTCACCGGGACAGGAGAAGAACTATGGCTACACCTTC.

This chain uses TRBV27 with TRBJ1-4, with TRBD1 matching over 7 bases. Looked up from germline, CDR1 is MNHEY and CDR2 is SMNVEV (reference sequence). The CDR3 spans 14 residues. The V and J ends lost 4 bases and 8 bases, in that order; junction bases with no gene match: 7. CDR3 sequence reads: CASSYTGVREKLFF. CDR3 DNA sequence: TGTGCCAGCAGTTACACAGGGGTGCGGGAAAAACTGTTTTTT.

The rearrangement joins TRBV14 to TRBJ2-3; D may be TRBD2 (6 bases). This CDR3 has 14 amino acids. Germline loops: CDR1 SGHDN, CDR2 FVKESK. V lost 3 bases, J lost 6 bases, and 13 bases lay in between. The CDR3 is CASSQAAGRDTQYF. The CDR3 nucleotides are TGTGCCAGCAGCCAGGCAGCTGGGAGGGATACGCAGTATTTT.

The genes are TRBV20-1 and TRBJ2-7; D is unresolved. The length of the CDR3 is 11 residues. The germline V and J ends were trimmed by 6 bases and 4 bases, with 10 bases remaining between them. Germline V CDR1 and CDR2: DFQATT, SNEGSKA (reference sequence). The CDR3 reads CSAPVGYEQYF. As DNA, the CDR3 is TGCAGTGCGCCGGTAGGATACGAGCAGTACTTC.

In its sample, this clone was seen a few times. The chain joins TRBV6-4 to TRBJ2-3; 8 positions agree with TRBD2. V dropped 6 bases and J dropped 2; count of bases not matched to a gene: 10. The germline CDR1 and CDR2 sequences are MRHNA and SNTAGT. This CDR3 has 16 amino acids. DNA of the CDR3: TGTGCCAGCAGCGCCACCCCGGGGGGGACCACAGATACGCAGTATTTT. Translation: CASSATPGGTTDTQYF.

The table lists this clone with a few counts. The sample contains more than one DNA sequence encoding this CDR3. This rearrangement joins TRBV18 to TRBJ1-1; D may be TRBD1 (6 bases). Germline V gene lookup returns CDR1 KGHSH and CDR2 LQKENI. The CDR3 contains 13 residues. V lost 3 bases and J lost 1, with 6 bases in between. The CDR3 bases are TGTGCCAGCTCACCGGGACAGAACACTGAAGCTTTCTTT. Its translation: CASSPGQNTEAFF.

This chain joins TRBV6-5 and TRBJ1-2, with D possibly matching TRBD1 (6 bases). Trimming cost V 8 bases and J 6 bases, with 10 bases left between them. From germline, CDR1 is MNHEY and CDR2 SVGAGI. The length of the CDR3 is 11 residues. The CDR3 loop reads CASARGDGYTF. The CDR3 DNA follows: TGTGCCAGCGCCAGGGGAGATGGCTACACCTTC.

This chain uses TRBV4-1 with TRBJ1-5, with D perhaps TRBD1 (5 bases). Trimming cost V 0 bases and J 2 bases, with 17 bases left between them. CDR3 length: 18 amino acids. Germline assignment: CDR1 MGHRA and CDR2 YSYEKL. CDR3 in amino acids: CASSQEHVWGSGNQPQHF. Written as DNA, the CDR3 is TGCGCCAGCAGCCAAGAACACGTATGGGGGTCGGGCAATCAGCCCCAGCATTTT.

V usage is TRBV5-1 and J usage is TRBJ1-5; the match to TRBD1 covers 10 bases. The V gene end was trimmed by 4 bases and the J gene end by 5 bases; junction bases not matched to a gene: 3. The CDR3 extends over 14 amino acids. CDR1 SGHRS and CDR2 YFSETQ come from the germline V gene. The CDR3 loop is CASSPGQGYQPQHF. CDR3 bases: TGCGCCAGCAGCCCGGGACAGGGGTATCAGCCCCAGCATTTT. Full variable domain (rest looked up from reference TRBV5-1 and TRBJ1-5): KAGVTQTPRYLIKTRGQQVTLSCSPISGHRSVSWYQQTPGQGLQFLFEYFSETQRNKGNFPGRFSGRQFSNSRSEMNVSTLELGDSALYLCASSPGQGYQPQHFGDGTRLSIL.

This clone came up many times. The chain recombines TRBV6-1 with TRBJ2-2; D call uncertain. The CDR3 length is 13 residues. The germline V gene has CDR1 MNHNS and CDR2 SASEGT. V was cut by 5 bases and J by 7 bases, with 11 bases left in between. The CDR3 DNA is TGTGCCAGCAGTCCCCGACTCGGCGGGGAGCTGTTTTTT. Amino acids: CASSPRLGGELFF.

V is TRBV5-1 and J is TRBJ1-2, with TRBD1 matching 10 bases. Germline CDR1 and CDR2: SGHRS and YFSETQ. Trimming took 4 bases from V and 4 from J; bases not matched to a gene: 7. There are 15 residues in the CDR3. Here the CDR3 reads CASSPTGTGVYGYTF. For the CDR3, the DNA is TGCGCCAGCAGCCCGACCGGGACAGGGGTCTATGGCTACACCTTC.